This T cell receptor (beta chain) was retrieved from a study of CXCR3-negative and CXCR3-positive naive CD8 T cells. Whole-study context: Cumulative TRB read yield was 130 million to 150 million, averaging about 1.5 +/- 0.3 million per library. Study-wide findings and caveats: TRBV-TRBJ usage was similar across naive CXCR3 subsets but distinct in memory cells.

Among CD8+ T cells, naive ones were CD45RO-CCR7+CD27+CD95-. In regard to this clonotype: What it binds is unknown.

CDR3 length: 12 amino acids. Per germline, CDR1 SGDLS and CDR2 YYNGEE. 5' RACE with UMI labels generated the TRB cDNA libraries. TCRdb reanalyzed the 5' RACE reads, giving one entry per CDR3 protein sequence and no DNA. In total, the table holds more than 50,000 distinct CDR3 sequences. V and J are TRBV9 and TRBJ2-4. What was sequenced was naive CXCR3- CD8+ T cells from blood. The subset here: CD45RO-CCR7+CD27+CD95- naive CD8+ T cells lacking CXCR3 (TNR3-). The origin of this receptor is a human donor in good health. Some clones in this sample may be carry-over from other donors' samples. The CDR3 region is CASSPLKNIQYF.